The source of this TCR beta chain is a study of cytomegalovirus exposure and HLA in healthy donors. Study overall: T cells numbering around 180 million yielded 95 million to 140 million unique TCR beta sequences in an earlier analysis.

Between the trimmed V and J ends, which lost 7 bases and 5 bases, there was a span of 15 bases. Looked up from germline, CDR1 is LNHDA and CDR2 is SQIVND (reference sequence). The CDR3 runs 14 residues. Details on this clone: Its target is unknown.

Whole-study results and caveats: CMV antigen specificity was confirmed in vitro for a few CMV-associated chains.

PCR primers comprised 60 Vbeta and 13 Jbeta primers. Authors' methods: It was a later analysis that counted roughly 80 million unique TCR beta chains, of which some 10 million were shared. The table came from immunoSEQ multiplex PCR; TCRdb's copy has only in-frame clones and leaves some out. Clone size and the V and J calls come from that table; the DNA yielded D and trimming. The sample yields 150,000 or so clones, about 88% seen once. The sequence derives from a woman younger than 35 in good health and CMV-seronegative. The chain has TRBV19 and TRBJ1-5, with TRBD1 as a possible D gene (6 bases). Sequenced: PBMCs. This chain's CDR3 is CASKPGRGYQPQHF. The CDR3 DNA is TGTGCCAGTAAGCCCGGCAGGGGTTATCAGCCCCAGCATTTT.